This passage covers 15 T cell receptor beta chains from one sample sequenced in a study of blood T cells in healthy people across ages. PCR was performed a second time for 7 to 11 cycles using a sample-barcoded 5' primer and a J-beta primer mix. TCRdb redid the calling of the 5' RACE reads with MiXCR, one entry per CDR3 protein. The sample has some 1.8 million distinct CDR3 sequences; roughly 43% are singletons. The sample was blood. Receptor source: a human donor in good health.

The chain carries TRBV5-1 and TRBJ1-1; a possible D gene is TRBD1 (6 bases). With 4 bases removed from V and 3 bases from J, the gap between germline ends came to 13 bases. The CDR3 is 14 amino acids. Germline V gene lookup returns CDR1 SGHRS and CDR2 YFSETQ. The DNA for the CDR3 is TGCGCCAGCAGCACTCAAAGGGGGTACACTGAAGCTTTCTTT. Residues: CASSTQRGYTEAFF.

The chain links TRBV29-1 to TRBJ2-7; D might be TRBD2 (5 bases). CDR1 and CDR2 (germline): SQVTM, ANQGSEA. V lost 7 bases, J lost 6 bases, and 16 bases lay in between. The CDR3 loop spans 12 amino acids. CDR3 nucleotide sequence: TGCAGCGCAGTTACGACGGGGTTCGAGCAGTACTTC. This translates into CSAVTTGFEQYF.

The chain combines TRBV7-2 with TRBJ1-4, with TRBD1 identical over 8 bases. The length of the CDR3 is 14 residues. In germline, CDR1 is SGHTA, CDR2 FQGNSA. The CDR3 DNA is TGTGCTAGCGGCTTAGGGCAGGGGGCGGAAAAACTGTTTTTT. The encoded protein is CASGLGQGAEKLFF.

The chain is built from TRBV18 and TRBJ1-2, with D possibly matching TRBD1 (5 bases). In germline, CDR1 is KGHSH, CDR2 LQKENI. The CDR3 sequence is 14 residues long. Trimming cost V 4 bases and J 4 bases, with 13 bases left between them. DNA of the CDR3: TGTGCCAGCTCACAAAGACAGCTTCCCTATGGCTACACCTTC. Protein product: CASSQRQLPYGYTF.

The rearrangement links TRBV20-1 to TRBJ1-2; TRBD1 matches at 7 bases. CDR3 length: 14 amino acids. J lost 5 bases, V lost 4 bases, and 10 bases had no gene match. From germline, CDR1 is DFQATT and CDR2 SNEGSKA (reference sequence). The CDR3: CSAKSGGGSYGYTF. The CDR3 DNA sequence: TGCAGTGCTAAATCAGGGGGGGGTTCTTATGGCTACACCTTC.

The V gene is TRBV28, the J gene TRBJ2-7; 7 bases match TRBD2. Germline values: CDR1 MDHEN, CDR2 SYDVKM. CDR3 length equals 13 residues. V dropped 5 bases and J dropped 5; count of bases not matched to a gene: 6. The CDR3 nucleotides are TGTGCCAGCAGTGGGAGGGGAGGCCACGAGCAGTACTTC. It is translated as CASSGRGGHEQYF.

The chain carries TRBV6-5 and TRBJ2-1, with TRBD2 as a possible D gene (6 bases). The germline V gene encodes CDR1 MNHEY and CDR2 SVGAGI. The CDR3 runs to 15 residues. Trimming removed 0 bases at V and 14 bases at J, with 20 bases between. The CDR3 DNA sequence: TGTGCCAGCAGTTACTCTTCACGGGGGACGGGTTGGGAGTTCTTC. Amino acids: CASSYSSRGTGWEFF.

The rearrangement uses TRBV6-6 and TRBJ1-5; weak D call: TRBD1 (6 bases). This CDR3 has 13 amino acids. The germline V gene has CDR1 MNHNY and CDR2 SVGAGI (reference sequence). With 2 bases removed from V and 7 bases from J, the gap between germline ends came to 9 bases. In DNA, the CDR3 is TGTGCCAGCAGTTACGGACAGATCCAGCCCCAGCATTTT. This gives the protein CASSYGQIQPQHF.

V and J are TRBV7-2 and TRBJ2-5, with TRBD2 matching over 9 bases. Unmatched junction bases numbered 14, after V lost 4 bases and J lost 11 bases. Germline V gene sequence: CDR1 SGHTA, CDR2 FQGNSA. This CDR3 contains 15 residues. The CDR3 reads CASSWLAGGLSEQYF. The CDR3 DNA is TGTGCCAGCAGCTGGTTGGCGGGGGGGCTGAGTGAGCAGTACTTC.

This chain connects TRBV12-3 or TRBV12-4 to TRBJ1-2, with 9 bases identical to TRBD1. V shed 3 bases, J shed 11 bases, and the junction held 4 bases outside the gene matches. This CDR3 is 12 amino acids long. The CDR3 protein is CASSLWDRVYTF. CDR3 nucleotide sequence: TGTGCCAGCAGTTTGTGGGACAGGGTTTACACCTTC.

Comments on this clonotype: A much larger clone lies one base from this, so it may be a read error. The chain is built from TRBV4-3 and TRBJ2-1; no reliable D call. The tail of the sequence fits TRBJ2-7 better, so the J call may be wrong. The germline gives CDR1 LGHNA, CDR2 YSLEER. The CDR3 loop spans 17 amino acids. The CDR3 loop is CASSQDPELPSYNEQYF. CDR3 in DNA: TGCGCCAGCAGCCAAGATCCCGAACTACCGTCCTACAATGAGCAGTACTTC.

The genes are TRBV29-1 and TRBJ2-2; TRBD2 is a possible D gene (7 bases). Trimming took 7 bases from V and 7 from J, leaving 16 bases between them. The CDR3 contains 13 residues. Germline-derived CDR1 and CDR2 are SQVTM and ANQGSEA. CDR3 loop: CSAVTGRGGELFF. The CDR3 coding sequence is TGCAGCGCCGTCACAGGGAGGGGCGGGGAGCTGTTTTTT.

V usage is TRBV20-1 and J usage is TRBJ2-7; weak D call: TRBD2 (6 bases). The V end lost 6 bases, the J end lost 6 bases, and 18 bases lay between the germline ends. This CDR3 contains 13 residues. Germline lookup yields CDR1 DFQATT and CDR2 SNEGSKA (reference sequence). The CDR3 nucleotides read TGCAGTGCCCACGCACGGGGAGGCCTCGAGCAGTACTTC. Translating it yields CSAHARGGLEQYF.

This clonotype was picked up one time. The V call is TRBV6-2 or TRBV6-3, the J call TRBJ1-6; D is ambiguous. CDR1 and CDR2 (germline): MNHEY, SVGEGT. CDR3 size: 16 residues. V was shortened by 6 bases and J by 4 bases, with 16 bases between the two germline ends. The CDR3 DNA sequence: TGTGCCAGCAGACTGACCACCGCTGGTTATAATTCACCCCTCCACTTT. Protein sequence: CASRLTTAGYNSPLHF.

The J gene is TRBJ2-1, the V gene TRBV6-5; tentatively, D is TRBD2 (6 bases). Germline lookup yields CDR1 MNHEY and CDR2 SVGAGI. The CDR3 contains 13 residues. The germline V and J ends were trimmed by 4 bases and 14 bases, with 18 bases remaining between them. Written as DNA, the CDR3 is TGTGCCAGCAGTTCCCAGCCCGGGCCGGGGGAGTTCTTC. It yields the protein CASSSQPGPGEFF.